The 10 T cell receptor beta chains below all came from one sample that was sequenced in a study of blood T cells in healthy people across ages. Primers used in a second PCR of about 7 to 11 cycles were a sample-barcoded 5' primer and a J-beta primer mix. TCRdb analysed the 5' RACE reads with MiXCR anew, one entry per CDR3 protein. The table lists around 800,000 distinct CDR3 sequences, about a quarter of them singletons. This sample also appeared in a second study, on T cells of mothers and their children.

The source material was blood. Every receptor here comes from a boy aged 5-17 years in good health.

The V call is TRBV6-6, the J call TRBJ2-2; D remains unclear. The CDR3 length is 12 residues. V lost 8 bases to trimming and J lost 4 bases, with 8 bases between them. From germline, CDR1 is MNHNY and CDR2 SVGAGI (reference sequence). The CDR3 region has the DNA TGTGCCAGCTATTCCACCACCGGGGAGCTGTTTTTT. This encodes CASYSTTGELFF.

The V and J genes are TRBV7-3 and TRBJ2-6; 9 bases fit TRBD1. Germline V gives CDR1 SGHTA, CDR2 FQGTGA. The CDR3 covers 17 residues. Trimming took 6 bases from V and 1 from J; bases not matched to a gene: 7. The CDR3 loop reads CASRPGTGLSGANVLTF. DNA of the CDR3: TGTGCCAGCAGGCCCGGGACAGGGTTGTCTGGGGCCAACGTCCTGACTTTC.

The table lists this clonotype with a few counts. The rearrangement joins TRBV7-2 to TRBJ2-7, with 7 positions matching TRBD1. This CDR3 comprises 15 residues. The V and J ends lost 4 bases and 2 bases, in that order; junction bases with no gene match: 8. The germline V gene has CDR1 SGHTA and CDR2 FQGNSA. CDR3 region: CASSSLIDRAYEQYF. The CDR3 bases are TGTGCCAGCAGCTCGCTAATCGACAGGGCCTACGAGCAGTACTTC.

This clonotype was observed a handful of times. The chain carries TRBV29-1 and TRBJ1-2; D is ambiguous. This CDR3 is built from 15 residues. Trimming cost V 5 bases and J 3 bases, with 19 bases left between them. Germline V gene lookup returns CDR1 SQVTM and CDR2 ANQGSEA. CDR3 protein: CSVSAQWYRYYGYTF. CDR3 sequence (DNA): TGCAGCGTTAGTGCGCAATGGTACCGATACTATGGCTACACCTTC.

The DNA of the CDR3 is TGTGCCATCAGTGGGACAGGGGCCCTTGGAGAGACCCAGTACTTC. This codes for CAISGTGALGETQYF. V usage is TRBV10-3 and J usage is TRBJ2-5; 9 bases agree with TRBD1. Per germline, CDR1 ENHRY and CDR2 SYGVKD. The V and J ends lost 4 bases and 4 bases, in that order; junction bases with no gene match: 7. The CDR3 length is 15 residues.

This clonotype was found a few times. This sequence joins TRBV24-1 and TRBJ1-6, with unresolved D. The CDR3 sequence is 15 residues long. The germline V gene has CDR1 KGHDR and CDR2 SFDVKD. V lost 4 bases to trimming and J lost 7 bases, with 13 bases between them. CDR3: CATSDAAGENSPLHF. CDR3 in DNA: TGTGCCACCAGTGACGCCGCGGGCGAGAATTCACCCCTCCACTTT.

This clonotype has just a few counts. The chain has TRBV3-1 and TRBJ2-5; the D gene is possibly TRBD2 (6 bases). Deletions cut 2 bases from V and 4 bases from J, with 14 bases between. From germline, CDR1 is LGHDT and CDR2 YNNKEL (reference sequence). The length of the CDR3 is 15 residues. In nucleotides, the CDR3 is TGTGCCAGCAGCCAATCCTCGGCGGGGCGAGAGACCCAGTACTTC. Translating it yields CASSQSSAGRETQYF.

This chain joins TRBV5-1 and TRBJ1-2, with D unresolved. Trimming took off 3 bases at V and 8 bases at J, with 17 bases between the two ends. Germline lookup yields CDR1 SGHRS and CDR2 YFSETQ. The CDR3 is 14 amino acids. The CDR3 here is CASSSRGWDIGYTF. CDR3 DNA: TGCGCCAGCAGCTCTCGGGGTTGGGATATCGGCTACACCTTC. The variable domain in full, with the rest retrieved from reference TRBV5-1 and TRBJ1-2, is KAGVTQTPRYLIKTRGQQVTLSCSPISGHRSVSWYQQTPGQGLQFLFEYFSETQRNKGNFPGRFSGRQFSNSRSEMNVSTLELGDSALYLCASSSRGWDIGYTFGSGTRLTVV.

This clonotype was recorded a few times. The chain links TRBV10-3 to TRBJ2-3; tentative D call: TRBD2 (5 bases). The V gene's germline CDR1 is ENHRY and CDR2 SYGVKD. Trimming left V 0 bases short and J 0 bases short, with 13 bases between. This CDR3 has 17 residues. The CDR3 DNA reads TGTGCCATCAGTGAGTCGGTTGGACTTTTGAGCACAGATACGCAGTATTTT. It encodes CAISESVGLLSTDTQYF.

V and J are TRBV5-1 and TRBJ2-1; unclear D gene. CDR3 length equals 16 residues. V lost 4 bases, J lost 0 bases, and 14 bases lay in between. Germline values: CDR1 SGHRS, CDR2 YFSETQ. The CDR3 loop reads CASSPAGRFSYNEQFF. The CDR3 DNA sequence: TGCGCCAGCAGCCCCGCCGGGCGTTTCTCCTACAATGAGCAGTTCTTC.